This note documents a single T cell receptor beta chain sequence. Its specificity is unknown. The data were obtained in a study of beta chain features in type 1 diabetes. Study conclusions and caveats: For Type 1 diabetes patients, all four CD4+ subsets carried TCRB CDR3s that were moderately but significantly shorter. The study left unresolved whether HLA type influences TCRB rearrangement. Possible PCR preference for shorter templates applied equally to patients and controls.

CDR1 is LGHNA and CDR2 is YNFKEQ in the germline V gene. Trimming shortened V by 3 bases and J by 8 bases, and 13 bases separated the two germline ends. This CDR3 comprises 14 residues. cDNA synthesis used the whole RNA isolate, giving expressed TCRB sequences. The repertoire was sequenced with immunoSEQ multiplex PCR; TCRdb's copy has only in-frame clones and lacks some. The sample contains 450,000 to 550,000 clones, roughly 31% of which appear only once. Each donor gave one heparinised blood draw averaging around 120 mL. The source is a man aged 18 to 30 in good health. Sequencing was carried out using naive CD4+ T cells from blood. This sequence joins TRBV4-2 and TRBJ1-4; D may be TRBD1 (5 bases). CDR3 protein: CASSQAQGVEKLFF. The CDR3, as DNA: TGTGCCAGCAGCCAGGCTCAAGGGGTAGAAAAACTGTTTTTT.